A selection of T cell receptor beta chains follows, all from one sample in a study of identical twins' blood T cells. MiXCR was run by TCRdb on the 5' RACE reads, yielding one entry per CDR3 protein. The repertoire holds fewer than 450,000 distinct CDR3 sequences, with more than 25% as singletons. Material for sequencing was PBMCs. The receptors stem from a woman aged 18 to 55 in good health. CDR3s include the opening cysteine and the closing phenylalanine or tryptophan. Each record gives: V gene, clone size, J gene, D gene, CDR3 protein, CDR3 DNA. D genes are given only for firm matches. Rows give clone size only sometimes, using once, few, many, or a class for an expanded clone.

V: TRBV5-1; size: few; J: TRBJ1-2; D: TRBD1; CDR3: CASSRGLTNYGYTF; DNA: TGCGCCAGCAGCAGGGGGCTTACCAACTATGGCTACACCTTC
V: TRBV9; size: few; J: TRBJ2-3; D: TRBD2; CDR3: CASSVVLAADTQYF; DNA: TGTGCCAGCAGCGTAGTACTAGCGGCAGATACGCAGTATTTT
V: TRBV6-2/TRBV6-3; size: .; J: TRBJ1-1; D: .; CDR3: CASRNRVDRTEAFF; DNA: TGTGCCAGCAGAAACAGGGTCGATCGGACTGAAGCTTTCTTT
V: TRBV2; size: few; J: TRBJ2-1; D: .; CDR3: CASTLQLGNEQFF; DNA: TGTGCCAGCACTCTACAATTAGGTAATGAGCAGTTCTTC
V: TRBV5-1; size: .; J: TRBJ1-2; D: .; CDR3: CASSLLRGIGYGYTF; DNA: TGCGCCAGCAGCTTGCTTCGGGGGATAGGCTATGGCTACACCTTC
V: TRBV20-1; size: few; J: TRBJ1-1; D: .; CDR3: CSASDGGPNTEAFF; DNA: TGCAGTGCTAGTGACGGGGGCCCGAACACTGAAGCTTTCTTT
V: TRBV4-3; size: .; J: TRBJ2-6; D: TRBD2; CDR3: CASSQDRGGSPGANVLTF; DNA: TGCGCCAGCAGCCAAGATCGGGGCGGGAGCCCTGGGGCCAACGTCCTGACTTTC
V: TRBV7-9; size: .; J: TRBJ2-2; D: .; CDR3: CASPRGSYTGELFF; DNA: TGTGCCAGCCCCCGCGGCAGCTACACCGGGGAGCTGTTTTTT
V: TRBV6-6; size: few; J: TRBJ1-1; D: TRBD1; CDR3: CASRTLDRGNEAFF; DNA: TGTGCCAGCAGAACCCTGGACAGGGGGAACGAAGCTTTCTTT
V: TRBV7-2; size: few; J: TRBJ2-1; D: .; CDR3: CASSPSPYNEQFF; DNA: TGTGCCAGCAGCCCTAGCCCCTACAATGAGCAGTTCTTC
V: TRBV27; size: few; J: TRBJ2-7; D: .; CDR3: CASSLYGPYEQYF; DNA: TGTGCCAGCAGTTTATACGGCCCATACGAGCAGTACTTC
V: TRBV7-9; size: .; J: TRBJ1-1; D: .; CDR3: CASSLRGGRVWMGTEAFF; DNA: TGTGCCAGCAGCTTACGTGGAGGGAGGGTCTGGATGGGCACTGAAGCTTTCTTT
V: TRBV19; size: few; J: TRBJ2-3; D: .; CDR3: CASSIFGDTQYF; DNA: TGTGCCAGTAGTATCTTCGGAGATACGCAGTATTTT
V: TRBV27; size: few; J: TRBJ1-2; D: .; CDR3: CATGGQGHIGGYTF; DNA: TGTGCCACCGGCGGGCAGGGCCATATAGGTGGCTACACCTTC
V: TRBV3-1; size: few; J: TRBJ1-2; D: .; CDR3: CASSYRERGNYGYTF; DNA: TGTGCCAGCAGTTACAGGGAACGTGGTAACTATGGCTACACCTTC
V: TRBV6-2/TRBV6-3; size: few; J: TRBJ1-1; D: .; CDR3: CASTRQSTVEAFF; DNA: TGTGCCAGCACGAGACAGTCAACCGTCGAAGCTTTCTTT
V: TRBV3-1; size: few; J: TRBJ2-7; D: .; CDR3: CASSQFGPSYEQYF; DNA: TGTGCCAGCAGCCAATTCGGGCCTTCCTACGAGCAGTACTTC
V: TRBV29-1; size: .; J: TRBJ2-7; D: TRBD1; CDR3: CSVLGTGTIYEQYF; DNA: TGCAGCGTTCTCGGGACAGGGACCATCTACGAGCAGTACTTC
V: TRBV29-1; size: .; J: TRBJ2-3; D: .; CDR3: CGPTRAGTGTQYF; DNA: TGCGGCCCCACCCGCGCAGGCACAGGTACGCAGTATTTT
V: TRBV10-2; size: .; J: TRBJ1-2; D: .; CDR3: CASSEFSFEGPWGYTF; DNA: TGCGCCAGCAGTGAGTTTTCTTTCGAAGGGCCTTGGGGCTACACCTTC
V: TRBV11-2; size: once; J: TRBJ1-2; D: TRBD1; CDR3: CASSLTTGENYGYTF; DNA: TGTGCCAGCAGCCTAACGACAGGGGAGAACTATGGCTACACCTTC
V: TRBV20-1; size: few; J: TRBJ1-5; D: TRBD1; CDR3: CSARDIGQGNQPQHF; DNA: TGCAGTGCTAGAGATATCGGACAGGGCAATCAGCCCCAGCATTTT
V: TRBV5-1; size: few; J: TRBJ2-5; D: .; CDR3: CASSFGGPETQYF; DNA: TGCGCCAGCAGCTTCGGGGGGCCTGAGACCCAGTACTTC
V: TRBV7-2; size: .; J: TRBJ1-2; D: .; CDR3: CASSSIGGYYGYTF; DNA: TGTGCCAGCAGCTCGATAGGGGGTTACTATGGCTACACCTTC
V: TRBV27; size: few; J: TRBJ1-1; D: .; CDR3: CASSLPHRAAEAFF; DNA: TGTGCCAGCAGTCTACCTCATAGGGCCGCTGAAGCTTTCTTT
V: TRBV11-2; size: .; J: TRBJ1-1; D: .; CDR3: CASSLPLRLWAFF; DNA: TGTGCCAGCAGCCTGCCCCTCCGCTTGTGGGCTTTCTTT
V: TRBV7-9; size: many; J: TRBJ1-2; D: TRBD1; CDR3: CASSQGQGAGYTF; DNA: TGTGCCAGCAGCCAGGGACAGGGGGCCGGCTACACCTTC
V: TRBV20-1; size: .; J: TRBJ1-1; D: .; CDR3: CSADRRGGNTEAFF; DNA: TGCAGTGCTGACCGCCGAGGGGGGAACACTGAAGCTTTCTTT
V: TRBV20-1; size: few; J: TRBJ2-1; D: .; CDR3: CSARDPFTLDEQFF; DNA: TGCAGTGCTAGAGACCCATTCACCCTGGATGAGCAGTTCTTC
V: TRBV11-3; size: .; J: TRBJ1-1; D: .; CDR3: CASSQSAGRNTEAFF; DNA: TGTGCCAGCAGCCAGTCAGCAGGTAGGAACACTGAAGCTTTCTTT
V: TRBV3-1; size: .; J: TRBJ1-1; D: .; CDR3: CASSLLGRTQAFF; DNA: TGTGCCAGCAGCCTTCTCGGGAGGACCCAAGCTTTCTTT
V: TRBV5-1; size: .; J: TRBJ1-1; D: .; CDR3: CASSLEVPAGEGAFF; DNA: TGCGCCAGCAGCTTGGAAGTCCCAGCAGGAGAGGGAGCTTTCTTT
V: TRBV5-1; size: few; J: TRBJ1-2; D: .; CDR3: CASSLTGRDYGYTF; DNA: TGCGCCAGCAGCTTGACCGGACGGGACTATGGCTACACCTTC
V: TRBV5-6; size: many; J: TRBJ2-1; D: .; CDR3: CASSISLEQFF; DNA: TGTGCCAGCAGCATTTCCCTGGAGCAGTTCTTC
V: TRBV20-1; size: many; J: TRBJ2-2; D: TRBD2; CDR3: CSAQTGTSDTGELFF; DNA: TGCAGTGCTCAGACCGGGACTAGCGATACCGGGGAGCTGTTTTTT
V: TRBV20-1; size: .; J: TRBJ1-2; D: .; CDR3: CSARGVLVDYGYTF; DNA: TGCAGTGCTAGAGGCGTTCTGGTGGACTATGGCTACACCTTC
V: TRBV20-1; size: few; J: TRBJ2-2; D: .; CDR3: CSAFEVGTGELFF; DNA: TGCAGTGCTTTCGAAGTCGGGACCGGGGAGCTGTTTTTT
V: TRBV12-3/TRBV12-4; size: .; J: TRBJ1-1; D: .; CDR3: CASSLVRGVAFF; DNA: TGTGCCAGCAGTCTCGTCAGGGGTGTTGCTTTCTTT
V: TRBV3-1; size: .; J: TRBJ1-4; D: .; CDR3: CASRRDATNEKLFF; DNA: TGTGCCAGCAGGCGAGATGCAACTAATGAAAAACTGTTTTTT
V: TRBV2; size: few; J: TRBJ1-5; D: .; CDR3: CASSQGGYSNQPQHF; DNA: TGTGCCAGCAGCCAAGGGGGGTATAGCAATCAGCCCCAGCATTTT
V: TRBV7-2; size: .; J: TRBJ2-1; D: TRBD2; CDR3: CASSFSGGNYNEQFF; DNA: TGTGCCAGCAGCTTTAGCGGGGGTAACTACAATGAGCAGTTCTTC
V: TRBV20-1; size: .; J: TRBJ1-4; D: TRBD1; CDR3: CGARRFRGTNEKLFF; DNA: TGCGGTGCGCGCAGATTCAGGGGGACTAATGAAAAACTGTTTTTT